This T cell receptor (beta chain) was identified in a study of T cell repertoires in cytomegalovirus infection (dated by TCRdb to between 2018 and 2020). Looking at the study overall: Donor HLA type was relevant to the analysis, as public TCR beta signatures indicated carriage of CMV infection together with the matching HLA type. Results the study describes overall, beyond this receptor: The ex vivo response was dominated by HLA-C-restricted CMV-specific TCR beta clonotypes, which also provided the single most frequent clonotype in two of eight donors. Carriers of CMV infection plus the relevant HLA type were discriminated by the cumulative frequency of public TCR beta family members in the study cohort and in an independent approximately 400-donor cohort.

A few counts support this clonotype. This receptor's antigen is unknown. No base quality values were provided; no much bigger clone lies one nucleotide off. The germline V gene (reference sequence) provides CDR1 SGHNT and CDR2 YYREEE. The CDR3, from cysteine to phenylalanine, totals 14 residues. Just the 42-base CDR3 DNA is kept, in frame starting at base 1. V is pared back by 0 bases and J by 3 bases, with 9 bases lying between the germline termini. The listed sequencing device is Illumina HiSeq 1500. Using fastp trimming at Q25 and MiXCR clonotype assembly, TCRdb reanalyzed the public sequencing data and kept in-frame beta chains. Rows matching on CDR3 protein sequence are summarized as one entry with the most common DNA and genes. Within this sample are around 130,000 distinct CDR3 sequences, with 8% to 9% of them counted one time only. The top ten clones comprise roughly a tenth of the sample.

Sequenced input: PBMCs. This TCR was sampled from a human donor in good health (CMV status not recorded). Some clones in this sample may be carry-over from other donors' samples. In this chain, TRBV5-4 is recombined with TRBJ1-1; TRBD1 is a weak D gene call, 5 bases matching. Read as DNA, the sequence is TGTGCCAGCAGCTTGGGAGTGGGGGACACTGAAGCTTTCTTT. Translated, it gives CASSLGVGDTEAFF. Extended through the reference TRBV5-4 and TRBJ1-1 proteins, this CDR3 yields the full variable domain: ETGVTQSPTHLIKTRGQQVTLRCSSQSGHNTVSWYQQALGQGPQFIFQYYREEENGRGNFPPRFSGLQFPNYSSELNVNALELDDSALYLCASSLGVGDTEAFFGQGTRLTVV.